The source of this TCR beta chain is a study of response to subunit inactivated influenza vaccine. Study-level findings and limits: With each seasonal influenza vaccination, the authors suggested, few new T cells are recruited.

With respect to this clonotype: Antigen specificity is unknown.

TCRdb fed the RT-PCR reads into MiXCR, producing one record per CDR3 protein. The sample has about 780,000 distinct CDR3 sequences; roughly 18% are singletons. V lost 4 bases and J lost 5, with 15 bases in between. The CDR3 totals 14 residues. Germline assignment: CDR1 SGDLS and CDR2 YYNGEE. The starting material was PBMCs from blood, obtained 4 to 6 days after vaccination. The rearrangement uses TRBV9 and TRBJ2-5, with D perhaps given as TRBD1 or TRBD2 (5 bases each). The sequence was obtained from a man aged 45-60 years who received an inactivated influenza vaccine. CDR3 amino acids: CASSTRDPWETQYF. CDR3 nucleotide sequence: TGTGCCAGCAGCACCAGGGACCCCTGGGAGACCCAGTACTTC.